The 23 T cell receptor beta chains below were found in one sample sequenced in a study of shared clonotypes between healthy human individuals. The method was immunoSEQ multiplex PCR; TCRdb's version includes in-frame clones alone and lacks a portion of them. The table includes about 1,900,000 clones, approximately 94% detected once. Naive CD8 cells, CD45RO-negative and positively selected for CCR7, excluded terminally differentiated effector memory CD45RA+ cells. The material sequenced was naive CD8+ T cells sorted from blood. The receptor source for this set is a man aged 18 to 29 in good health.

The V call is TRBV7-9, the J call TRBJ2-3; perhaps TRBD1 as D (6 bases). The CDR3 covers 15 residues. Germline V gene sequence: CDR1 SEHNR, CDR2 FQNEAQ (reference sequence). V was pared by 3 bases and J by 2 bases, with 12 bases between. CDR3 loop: CASSFRPGVTDTQYF. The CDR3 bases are TGTGCCAGCAGCTTTCGACCAGGGGTCACAGATACGCAGTATTTT.

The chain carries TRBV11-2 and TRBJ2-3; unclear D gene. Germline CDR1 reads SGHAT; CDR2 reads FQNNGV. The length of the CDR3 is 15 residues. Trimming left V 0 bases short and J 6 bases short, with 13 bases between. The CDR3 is CASSLDIGVVDTQYF. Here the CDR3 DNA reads TGTGCCAGCAGCTTAGATATTGGGGTCGTGGATACGCAGTATTTT.

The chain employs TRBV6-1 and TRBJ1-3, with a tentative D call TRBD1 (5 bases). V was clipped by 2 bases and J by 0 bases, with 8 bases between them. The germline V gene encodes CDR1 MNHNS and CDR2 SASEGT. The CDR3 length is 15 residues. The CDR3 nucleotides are TGTGCCAGCAGTGAACTGAGGGGCTCTGGAAACACCATATATTTT. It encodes CASSELRGSGNTIYF.

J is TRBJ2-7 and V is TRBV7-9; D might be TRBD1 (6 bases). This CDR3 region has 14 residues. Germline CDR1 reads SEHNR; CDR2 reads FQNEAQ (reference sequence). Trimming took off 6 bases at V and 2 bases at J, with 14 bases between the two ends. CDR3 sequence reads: CASSPDRPTYEQYF. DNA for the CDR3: TGTGCCAGCAGTCCGGACAGACCCACCTACGAGCAGTACTTC.

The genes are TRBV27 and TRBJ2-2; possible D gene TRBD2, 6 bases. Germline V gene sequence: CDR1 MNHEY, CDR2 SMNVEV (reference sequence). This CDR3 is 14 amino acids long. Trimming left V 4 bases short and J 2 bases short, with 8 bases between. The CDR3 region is CASSWDLNTGELFF. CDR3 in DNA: TGTGCCAGCAGTTGGGACTTAAACACCGGGGAGCTGTTTTTT.

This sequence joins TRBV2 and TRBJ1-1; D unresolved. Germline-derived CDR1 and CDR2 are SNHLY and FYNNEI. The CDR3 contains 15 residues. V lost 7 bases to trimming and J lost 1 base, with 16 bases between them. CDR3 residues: CASTKQPVGNTEAFF. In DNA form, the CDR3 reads TGTGCCAGCACCAAACAGCCCGTTGGGAACACTGAAGCTTTCTTT.

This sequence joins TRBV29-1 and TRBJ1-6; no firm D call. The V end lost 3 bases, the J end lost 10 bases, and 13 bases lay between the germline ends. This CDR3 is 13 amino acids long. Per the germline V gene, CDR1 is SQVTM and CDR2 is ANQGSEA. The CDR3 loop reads CSVEDGSGSPLHF. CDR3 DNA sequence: TGCAGCGTTGAGGACGGTTCCGGATCACCCCTCCACTTT.

CDR3 coding DNA: TGTGCCAGCAGTTACGATCCGGGGGGAGGCTACACCTTC. It codes for CASSYDPGGGYTF. The chain combines TRBV28 with TRBJ1-2; a weak D match, TRBD1 (5 bases). V lost 4 bases and J 8 bases, leaving 14 bases between the germline ends. Germline V gene sequence: CDR1 MDHEN, CDR2 SYDVKM. The CDR3 is made up of 13 amino acids.

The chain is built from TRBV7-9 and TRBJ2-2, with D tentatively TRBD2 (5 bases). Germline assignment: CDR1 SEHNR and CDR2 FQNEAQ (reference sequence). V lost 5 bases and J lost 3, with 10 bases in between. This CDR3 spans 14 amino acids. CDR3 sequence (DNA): TGTGCCAGCAGCGAGGGCAGGTACACCGGGGAGCTGTTTTTT. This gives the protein CASSEGRYTGELFF.

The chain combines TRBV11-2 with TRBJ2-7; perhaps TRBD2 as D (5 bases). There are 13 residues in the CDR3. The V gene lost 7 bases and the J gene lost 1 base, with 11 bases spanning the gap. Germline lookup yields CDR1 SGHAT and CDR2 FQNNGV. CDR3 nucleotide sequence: TGTGCCAGCACCGAGTCGGGGTCCTACGAGCAGTACTTC. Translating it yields CASTESGSYEQYF. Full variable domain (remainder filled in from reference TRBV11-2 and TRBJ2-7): EAGVAQSPRYKIIEKRQSVAFWCNPISGHATLYWYQQILGQGPKLLIQFQNNGVVDDSQLPKDRFSAERLKGVDSTLKIQPAKLEDSAVYLCASTESGSYEQYFGPGTRLTVT.

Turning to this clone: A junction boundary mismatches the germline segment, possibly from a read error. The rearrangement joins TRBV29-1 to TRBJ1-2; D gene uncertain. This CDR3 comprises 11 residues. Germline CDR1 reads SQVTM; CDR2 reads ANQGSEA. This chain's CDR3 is CSAELSGGYTF. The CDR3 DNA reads TGCAGCGCTGAACTGTCCGGGGGCTACACCTTC.

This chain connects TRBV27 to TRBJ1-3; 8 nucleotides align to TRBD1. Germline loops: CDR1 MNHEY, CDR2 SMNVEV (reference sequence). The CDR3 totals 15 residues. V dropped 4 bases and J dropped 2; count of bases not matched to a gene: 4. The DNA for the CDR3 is TGTGCCAGCAGTTACAGGGGGGGCCCTGGAAACACCATATATTTT. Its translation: CASSYRGGPGNTIYF.

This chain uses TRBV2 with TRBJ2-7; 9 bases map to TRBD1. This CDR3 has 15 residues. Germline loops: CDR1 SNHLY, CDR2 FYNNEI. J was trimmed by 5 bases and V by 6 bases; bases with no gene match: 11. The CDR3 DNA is TGTGCCAGCAGATTCGGACAGGGGATGAAAGACGAGCAGTACTTC. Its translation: CASRFGQGMKDEQYF.

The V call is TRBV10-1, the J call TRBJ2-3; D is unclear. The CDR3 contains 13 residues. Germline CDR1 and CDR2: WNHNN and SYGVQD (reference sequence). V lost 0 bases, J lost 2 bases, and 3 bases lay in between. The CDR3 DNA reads TGCGCCAGCAGTGAGTCGTACACAGATACGCAGTATTTT. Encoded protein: CASSESYTDTQYF.

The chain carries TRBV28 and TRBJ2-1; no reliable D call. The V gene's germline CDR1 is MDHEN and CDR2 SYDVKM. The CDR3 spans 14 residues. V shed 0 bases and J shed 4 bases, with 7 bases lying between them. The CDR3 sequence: CASSLWAEYNEQFF. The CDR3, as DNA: TGTGCCAGCAGTTTATGGGCAGAGTACAATGAGCAGTTCTTC. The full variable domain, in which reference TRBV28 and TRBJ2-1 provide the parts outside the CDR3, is DVKVTQSSRYLVKRTGEKVFLECVQDMDHENMFWYRQDPGLGLRLIYFSYDVKMKEKGDIPEGYSVSREKKERFSLILESASTNQTSMYLCASSLWAEYNEQFFGPGTRLTVL.

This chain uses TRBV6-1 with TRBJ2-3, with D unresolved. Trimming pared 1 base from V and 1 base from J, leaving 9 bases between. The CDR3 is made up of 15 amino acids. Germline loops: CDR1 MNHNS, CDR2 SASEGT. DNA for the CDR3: TGTGCCAGCAGTGAAGAGCACTGGGGCACAGATACGCAGTATTTT. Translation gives CASSEEHWGTDTQYF.

The CDR3 is CSVQPVDRRANYGYTF. For the CDR3, the DNA is TGCAGCGTCCAGCCAGTAGACAGACGAGCTAACTATGGCTACACCTTC. The V call is TRBV29-1, the J call TRBJ1-2; D is perhaps TRBD1 (5 bases). Trimming removed 6 bases from V and 0 bases from J, with 20 bases in between. The CDR3 consists of 16 residues. From germline, CDR1 is SQVTM and CDR2 ANQGSEA. Full variable domain (outside the CDR3, taken from reference TRBV29-1 and TRBJ1-2): SAVISQKPSRDICQRGTSLTIQCQVDSQVTMMFWYRQQPGQSLTLIATANQGSEATYESGFVIDKFPISRPNLTFSTLTVSNMSPEDSSIYLCSVQPVDRRANYGYTFGSGTRLTVV.

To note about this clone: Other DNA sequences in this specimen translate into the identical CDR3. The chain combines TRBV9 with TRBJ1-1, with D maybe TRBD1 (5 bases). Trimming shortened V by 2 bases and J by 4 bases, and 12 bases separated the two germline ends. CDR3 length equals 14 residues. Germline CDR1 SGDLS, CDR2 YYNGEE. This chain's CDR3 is CASSVGGGPTEAFF. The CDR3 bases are TGTGCCAGCAGCGTGGGGGGAGGACCCACTGAAGCTTTCTTT.

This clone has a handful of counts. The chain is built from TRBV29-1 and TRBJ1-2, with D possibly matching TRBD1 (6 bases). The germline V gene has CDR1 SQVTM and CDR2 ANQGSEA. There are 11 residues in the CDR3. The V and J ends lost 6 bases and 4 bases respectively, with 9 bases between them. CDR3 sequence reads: CSVVQGYGYTF. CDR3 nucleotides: TGCAGCGTCGTACAGGGCTATGGCTACACCTTC.

CDR3 region: CAWRAGGSPYEQYF. Written as DNA, the CDR3 is TGTGCCTGGAGGGCGGGGGGCTCCCCCTACGAGCAGTACTTC. The chain is built from TRBV30 and TRBJ2-7; 8 bases line up with TRBD2. The germline V gene has CDR1 GTSNPN and CDR2 SVGIG (reference sequence). Trimming removed 3 bases from V and 2 bases from J; junction bases left unmatched: 6. The CDR3 totals 14 residues. Full variable domain (remainder filled in from reference TRBV30 and TRBJ2-7): SQTIHQWPATLVQPVGSPLSLECTVEGTSNPNLYWYRQAAGRGLQLLFYSVGIGQISSEVPQNLSASRPQDRQFILSSKKLLLSDSGFYLCAWRAGGSPYEQYFGPGTRLTVT.

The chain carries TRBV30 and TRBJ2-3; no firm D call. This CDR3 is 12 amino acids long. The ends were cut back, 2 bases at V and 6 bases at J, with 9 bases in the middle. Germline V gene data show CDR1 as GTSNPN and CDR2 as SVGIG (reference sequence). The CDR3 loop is CAWSFGEDTQYF. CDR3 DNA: TGTGCCTGGAGTTTTGGTGAGGATACGCAGTATTTT.

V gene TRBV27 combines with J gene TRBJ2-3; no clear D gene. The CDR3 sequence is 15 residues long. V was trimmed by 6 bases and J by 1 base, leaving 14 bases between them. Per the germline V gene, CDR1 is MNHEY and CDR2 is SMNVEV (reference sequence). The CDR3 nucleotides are TGTGCCAGCAGCTCCCTTACCGGGCGCACAGATACGCAGTATTTT. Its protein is CASSSLTGRTDTQYF.

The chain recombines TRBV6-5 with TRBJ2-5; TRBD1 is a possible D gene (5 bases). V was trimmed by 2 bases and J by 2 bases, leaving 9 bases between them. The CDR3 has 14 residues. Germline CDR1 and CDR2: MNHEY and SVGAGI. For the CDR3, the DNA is TGTGCCAGCAGTTACAGGCAGGGTCAAGAGACCCAGTACTTC. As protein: CASSYRQGQETQYF.